This TCR beta chain was documented in a study of T-cell reconstitution after alpha-beta-depleted transplantation in children. Findings of the study overall: Several hundred rapidly expanded clones from non-depleted graft cells reportedly supplied alpha-beta T cells about two months post-transplant. Surviving recipient T cells and thymic progenitors accounted for the high day-60 TCRbeta diversity observed in some patients.

TCRbeta library preparation incorporated unique molecular identifiers. TCRdb reprocessed the PCR reads with MiXCR, giving one entry per CDR3 protein. This table holds around 600,000 distinct CDR3 sequences, under 25% found once. With V trimmed by 0 bases and J by 0 bases, 7 bases remained unmatched. The CDR3 loop spans 18 amino acids. The germline V gene encodes CDR1 MNHEY and CDR2 SVGAGI. This clonotype appeared a few times. Its specificity is unknown. This TCR was sampled from a boy under three years old who had a stem cell transplant for acute myeloid leukemia, so the T cells may come from the graft donor. V gene TRBV6-5 combines with J gene TRBJ2-3; 9 bases are a match to TRBD1. The sample was PBMCs, mostly from graft donor cells, taken 360 days after TCRalphabeta/CD19-depleted stem cell transplant. CDR3 loop: CASSYSLGQGNSTDTQYF. In DNA, the CDR3 is TGTGCCAGCAGTTACTCGTTGGGACAGGGAAATAGCACAGATACGCAGTATTTT.